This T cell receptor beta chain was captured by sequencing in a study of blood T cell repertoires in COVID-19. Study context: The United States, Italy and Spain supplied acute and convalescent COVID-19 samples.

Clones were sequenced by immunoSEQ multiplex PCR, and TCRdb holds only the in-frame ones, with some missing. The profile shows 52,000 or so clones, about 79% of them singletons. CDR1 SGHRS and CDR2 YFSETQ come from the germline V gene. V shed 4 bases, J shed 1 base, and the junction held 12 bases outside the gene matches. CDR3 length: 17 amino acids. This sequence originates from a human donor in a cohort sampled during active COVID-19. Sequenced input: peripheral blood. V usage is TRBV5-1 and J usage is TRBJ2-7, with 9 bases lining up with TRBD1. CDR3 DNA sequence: TGCGCCAGCAGCAGAGATCCCGGGACAGGGTCTTCCTACGAGCAGTACTTC. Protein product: CASSRDPGTGSSYEQYF. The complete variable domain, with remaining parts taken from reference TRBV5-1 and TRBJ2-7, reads KAGVTQTPRYLIKTRGQQVTLSCSPISGHRSVSWYQQTPGQGLQFLFEYFSETQRNKGNFPGRFSGRQFSNSRSEMNVSTLELGDSALYLCASSRDPGTGSSYEQYFGPGTRLTVT.